Each of the 7 T cell receptor beta chains below was sequenced from the same sample in a study of T cell responses to AZD1222 COVID-19 vaccine. Libraries were prepared by immunoSEQ multiplex PCR; TCRdb keeps only in-frame clonotypes and omits some of them. The table lists roughly 100,000 clones, 89% of them singletons. The sample was peripheral blood, taken 28 days after the second AZD1222 dose. The receptor set was obtained from an adult who received the AZD1222 COVID-19 vaccine.

This chain links TRBV7-2 with TRBJ2-1, with TRBD2 identical over 13 bases. The V segment lost 6 bases and the J segment 9 bases; nucleotides outside the gene matches: 5. CDR3 size: 14 residues. Germline lookup yields CDR1 SGHTA and CDR2 FQGNSA. Written as DNA, the CDR3 is TGTGCCAGCAGGCAAGGACTAGCGGGAGTTGAGCAGTTCTTC. Protein: CASRQGLAGVEQFF.

The J gene is TRBJ1-5, the V gene TRBV15; D gene ambiguous. The CDR3 consists of 14 residues. CDR1 and CDR2 (germline): LNHNV, YYDKDF (reference sequence). V shed 2 bases and J shed 3 bases, with 8 bases lying between them. CDR3 protein: CATSRKEFNQPQHF. The CDR3 DNA is TGTGCCACCAGCAGAAAGGAGTTCAATCAGCCCCAGCATTTT.

This chain links TRBV6-5 with TRBJ2-5; maybe TRBD1 (7 bases). With 2 bases removed from V and 2 bases from J, the gap between germline ends came to 12 bases. The CDR3 contains 15 residues. Germline V lookup: CDR1 MNHEY, CDR2 SVGAGI. The CDR3, as DNA: TGTGCCAGCAGTTACAGGGCAGGGGGGCAAGAGACCCAGTACTTC. This gives the protein CASSYRAGGQETQYF.

CDR3 nucleotide sequence: TGTGCCAGCAGCTTCCGGACTAGCGGGAGGTGGGATACGCAGTATTTT. As protein: CASSFRTSGRWDTQYF. V gene TRBV7-9 combines with J gene TRBJ2-3; the match to TRBD2 covers 14 bases. The CDR3 runs to 16 residues. The germline V gene has CDR1 SEHNR and CDR2 FQNEAQ (reference sequence). Germline trimming cut 3 bases from V and 6 bases from J; bases unmatched to any gene: 5.

This rearrangement joins TRBV27 to TRBJ2-2; 8 bases are shared with TRBD2. The J segment lost 5 bases and the V segment lost 3 bases, leaving 8 bases of the junction unmatched. Per the germline V gene, CDR1 is MNHEY and CDR2 is SMNVEV (reference sequence). The CDR3 sequence is 16 residues long. The CDR3 reads CASSFSGGPGTGELFF. The DNA of the CDR3 is TGTGCCAGCAGTTTTTCGGGGGGGCCGGGGACCGGGGAGCTGTTTTTT.

V gene TRBV19 combines with J gene TRBJ2-7, with D tentatively TRBD2 (6 bases). In germline, CDR1 is LNHDA, CDR2 SQIVND (reference sequence). This CDR3 spans 12 amino acids. Trimming left V 4 bases short and J 6 bases short, with 10 bases between. As DNA, the CDR3 is TGTGCCAGTAGTAATATCGGGGGCGAGCAGTACTTC. Its translation: CASSNIGGEQYF. Full variable domain (missing parts from reference TRBV19 and TRBJ2-7): DGGITQSPKYLFRKEGQNVTLSCEQNLNHDAMYWYRQDPGQGLRLIYYSQIVNDFQKGDIAEGYSVSREKKESFPLTVTSAQKNPTAFYLCASSNIGGEQYFGPGTRLTVT.

The rearrangement links TRBV4-1 to TRBJ2-2; 10 bases are a match to TRBD2. V shed 1 base and J 5 bases; nucleotides not matched to a gene: 4. Germline assignment: CDR1 MGHRA and CDR2 YSYEKL. The CDR3 sequence is 16 residues long. This CDR3 is CASSQASSGSTGELFF. The CDR3, as DNA: TGCGCCAGCAGCCAAGCTTCTAGCGGGAGTACCGGGGAGCTGTTTTTT.